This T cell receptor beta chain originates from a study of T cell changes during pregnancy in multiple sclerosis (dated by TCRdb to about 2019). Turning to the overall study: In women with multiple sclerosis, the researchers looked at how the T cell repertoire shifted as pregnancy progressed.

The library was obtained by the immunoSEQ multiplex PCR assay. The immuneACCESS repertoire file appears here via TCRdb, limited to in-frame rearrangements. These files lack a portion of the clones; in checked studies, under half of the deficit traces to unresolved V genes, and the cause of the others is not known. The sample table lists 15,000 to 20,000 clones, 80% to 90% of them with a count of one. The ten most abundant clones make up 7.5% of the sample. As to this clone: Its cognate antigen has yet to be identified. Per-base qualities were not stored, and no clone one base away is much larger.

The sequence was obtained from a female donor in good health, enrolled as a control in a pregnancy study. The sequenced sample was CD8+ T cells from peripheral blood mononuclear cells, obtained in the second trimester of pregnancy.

The DNA sequence follows: TGTGCCAGTAGTATAGCGTCGGGGACAGGGGGCCTTCGGATGGCCTACGAGCAGTACTTC. This codes for CASSIASGTGGLRMAYEQYF. The V and J segments used are TRBV19 and TRBJ2-7, and 12 junctional nucleotides match TRBD1. Spanning cysteine to phenylalanine, the CDR3 consists of 20 amino acids. The read is trimmed to its CDR3 DNA, 60 bases read in frame from base 1. Trimming removed 1 base from V and 2 bases from J; the gene matches leave 15 bases unexplained. CDR1 is given as LNHDA and CDR2 as SQIVND, both from the germline V gene (reference sequence).